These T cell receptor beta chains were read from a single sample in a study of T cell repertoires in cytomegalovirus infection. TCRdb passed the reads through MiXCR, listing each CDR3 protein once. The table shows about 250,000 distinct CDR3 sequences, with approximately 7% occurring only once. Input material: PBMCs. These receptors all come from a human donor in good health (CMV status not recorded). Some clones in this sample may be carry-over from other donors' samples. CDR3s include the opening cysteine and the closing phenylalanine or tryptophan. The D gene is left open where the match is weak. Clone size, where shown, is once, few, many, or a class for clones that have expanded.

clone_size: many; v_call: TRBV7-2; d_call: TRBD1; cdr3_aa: CASSLAKTGGGTRSGANVLTF
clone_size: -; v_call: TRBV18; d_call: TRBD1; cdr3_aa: CASSQTDRDKGYTF
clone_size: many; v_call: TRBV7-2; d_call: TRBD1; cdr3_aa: CAGMGQGVSDTQYF
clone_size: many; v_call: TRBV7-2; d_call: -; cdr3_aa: CASSFLVSYEQYF
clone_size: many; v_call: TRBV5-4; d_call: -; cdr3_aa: CASSLDLRRQVGELFF
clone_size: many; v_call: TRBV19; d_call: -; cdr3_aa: CASSKGVVTGELFF
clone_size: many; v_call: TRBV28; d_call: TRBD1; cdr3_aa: CASRDSTGENSPLHF
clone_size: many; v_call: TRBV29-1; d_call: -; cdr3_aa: CSVEDNQPYPKNYGYTF
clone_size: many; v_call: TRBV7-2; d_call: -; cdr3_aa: CASSLEGKSQYF
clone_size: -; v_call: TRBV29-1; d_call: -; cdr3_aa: CSVELGSYEQYF
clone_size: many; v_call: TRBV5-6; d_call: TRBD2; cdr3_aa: CASSFGLAQTPQETQYF
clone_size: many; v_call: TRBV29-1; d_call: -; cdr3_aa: CSVTGNEQFF
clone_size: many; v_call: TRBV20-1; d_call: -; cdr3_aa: CSARGSPGGTQYF
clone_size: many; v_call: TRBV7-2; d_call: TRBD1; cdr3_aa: CASSLGDRGRASNQPQHF
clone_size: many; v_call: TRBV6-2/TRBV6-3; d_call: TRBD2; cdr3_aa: CASSSETSGGHEQFF
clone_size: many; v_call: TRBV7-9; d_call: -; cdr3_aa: CASSSSGTGTGELFF
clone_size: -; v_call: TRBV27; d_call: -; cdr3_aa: CASRDSGHPNTGELFF
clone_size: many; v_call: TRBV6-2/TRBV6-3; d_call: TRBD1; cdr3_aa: CASSYRTGENIQYF
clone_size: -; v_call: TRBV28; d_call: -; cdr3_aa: CASSFRGHYGYTF
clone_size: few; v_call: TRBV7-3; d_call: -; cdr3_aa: CASSPTPEGETQYF
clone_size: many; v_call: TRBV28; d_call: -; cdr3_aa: CASSFPGWGDGYTF
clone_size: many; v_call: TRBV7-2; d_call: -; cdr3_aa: CASSANAPGGEAFF
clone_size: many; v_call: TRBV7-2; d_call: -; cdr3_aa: CASSPDRRLGNQPQHF
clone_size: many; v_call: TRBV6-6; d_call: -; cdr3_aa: CASSYSRTDSEAFF
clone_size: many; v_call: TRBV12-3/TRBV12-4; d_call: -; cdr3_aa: CASSLNEEKLFF
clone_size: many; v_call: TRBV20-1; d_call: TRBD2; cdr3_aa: CSASSGGIREQFF
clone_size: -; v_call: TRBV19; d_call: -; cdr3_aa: CASSKEGNGEAFF
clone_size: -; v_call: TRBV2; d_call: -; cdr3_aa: CASNNPGPVFWSEQYF